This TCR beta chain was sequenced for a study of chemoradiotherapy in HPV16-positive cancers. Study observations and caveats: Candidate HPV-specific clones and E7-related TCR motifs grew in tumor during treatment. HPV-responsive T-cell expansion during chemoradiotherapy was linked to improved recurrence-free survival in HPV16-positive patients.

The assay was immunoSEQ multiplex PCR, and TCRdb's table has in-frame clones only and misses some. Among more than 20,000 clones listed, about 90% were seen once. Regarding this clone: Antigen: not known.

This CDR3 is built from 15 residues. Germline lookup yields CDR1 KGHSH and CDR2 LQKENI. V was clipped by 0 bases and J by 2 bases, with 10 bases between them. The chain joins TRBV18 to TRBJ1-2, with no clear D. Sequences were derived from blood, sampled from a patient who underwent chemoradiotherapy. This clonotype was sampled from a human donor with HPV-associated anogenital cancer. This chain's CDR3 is CASSPPLNGNYGYTF. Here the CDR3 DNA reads TGTGCCAGCTCACCACCGTTGAACGGCAACTATGGCTACACCTTC.